A selection of T cell receptor beta chains follows, all from one sample in a study of blood T cell repertoires in COVID-19. Generated by immunoSEQ multiplex PCR, the TCRdb table keeps only in-frame clones and is missing some. Among roughly 260,000 clones listed, 91% were seen once. Sequenced sample: peripheral blood. These receptors were taken from a person aged 18 to 35 with COVID-19, enrolled during active disease. Both conserved end residues are part of each CDR3. A D gene is named only where the DNA matches it firmly. The size of a clone is reported for some rows only, either as once, few or many, or as a class for expanded clones.

v_call	d_call	clone_size	j_call	cdr3_length	cdr3_nt	cdr3_aa
TRBV6-5	TRBD1	-	TRBJ2-7	15	TGTGCCAGCAGTTACTCCGGGACAGGGGATTTCGAGCAGTACTTC	CASSYSGTGDFEQYF
TRBV3-1/TRBV3-2	TRBD2	-	TRBJ2-7	16	TGTGCCAGCAGCCAACTAGCGGGAGGGGGTCTCTACGAGCAGTACTTC	CASSQLAGGGLYEQYF
TRBV5-1	TRBD1	-	TRBJ1-2	15	TGCGCCAGCAGCTACGGGACAGGGATCGCCTATGGCTACACCTTC	CASSYGTGIAYGYTF
TRBV24-1	-	-	TRBJ2-2	15	TGTGCCACCAGTGACCTATTCACTAGCACCGGGGAGCTGTTTTTT	CATSDLFTSTGELFF
TRBV7-6	TRBD2	-	TRBJ2-5	15	TGTGCCAGCAGCCCGCGGGAGGGCCTAATAGAGACCCAGTACTTC	CASSPREGLIETQYF
TRBV6-5	TRBD2	-	TRBJ2-7	15	TGTGCCAGCAGCCCAACTAGCGGGAGGGCCCAAGAGCAGTACTTC	CASSPTSGRAQEQYF
TRBV2	-	-	TRBJ2-7	14	TGTGCCAGTGAGCCCGGCACAGCTACGTACGAGCAGTACTTC	CASEPGTATYEQYF
TRBV4-3	-	-	TRBJ1-4	15	TGCGCCAGCAGCCCGAGTGGGGGGTATAATGAAAAACTGTTTTTT	CASSPSGGYNEKLFF
TRBV4-1	-	once	TRBJ2-1	12	TGCGCCAGCTCCCAGGGAAACAATGAGCAGTTCTTC	CASSQGNNEQFF
TRBV11-2	-	-	TRBJ2-7	14	TGTGCCAGCAGCTCTTTGGGGAGAGCGGTCGAGCAGTACTTC	CASSSLGRAVEQYF
TRBV7-9	TRBD1	once	TRBJ1-1	14	TGTGCCAGCAGCCCCGGGAGGGGGCACACTGAAGCTTTCTTT	CASSPGRGHTEAFF
TRBV19	-	-	TRBJ1-6	16	TGTGCCAGTTCGCATTGGGCCCAACCGAAGGGGTCACCCCTCCACTTT	CASSHWAQPKGSPLHF